This T cell receptor (beta chain) was identified in a study of T cell responses to AZD1222 COVID-19 vaccine. Looked up from germline, CDR1 is KGHSH and CDR2 is LQKENI. V lost 0 bases and J lost 5, with 10 bases in between. This CDR3 has 14 amino acids. The protocol was immunoSEQ multiplex PCR, while the TCRdb copy is restricted to in-frame clones and leaves out a portion. The sample holds some 100,000 clones, about 87% seen once. This sequence was found in an adult who received the AZD1222 COVID-19 vaccine. This chain joins TRBV18 and TRBJ1-1; weak D call: TRBD1 (5 bases). Sample: peripheral blood, taken 28 days after the second AZD1222 dose. CDR3 region: CASSPPRGWTEAFF. The CDR3 DNA sequence: TGTGCCAGCTCACCACCAAGGGGCTGGACTGAAGCTTTCTTT.